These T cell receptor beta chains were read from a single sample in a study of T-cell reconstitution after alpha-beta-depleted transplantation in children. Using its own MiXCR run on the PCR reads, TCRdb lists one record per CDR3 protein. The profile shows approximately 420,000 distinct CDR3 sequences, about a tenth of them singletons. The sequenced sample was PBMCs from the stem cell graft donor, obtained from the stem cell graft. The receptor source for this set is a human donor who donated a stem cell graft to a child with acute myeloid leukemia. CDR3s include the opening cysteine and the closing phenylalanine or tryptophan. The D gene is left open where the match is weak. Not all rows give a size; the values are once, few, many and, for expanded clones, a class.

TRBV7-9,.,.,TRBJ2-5,TGTGTCAGCAGCCCCGAGGTAAACCTGTACCAAGAGACCCAGTACTTC,CVSSPEVNLYQETQYF
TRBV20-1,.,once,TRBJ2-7,TGCAGTGCAAACACAGGGCCCCTTAACTACGAGCAGTACTTC,CSANTGPLNYEQYF
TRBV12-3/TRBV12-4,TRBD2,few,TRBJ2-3,TGTGCCAGTAGCGGGCGGGGTTTCGATGATACGCAGTATTTT,CASSGRGFDDTQYF
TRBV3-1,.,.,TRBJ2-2,TGTGCCAGCTGCTCGCCCTGGAGCACCGGGGAGCTGTTTTTT,CASCSPWSTGELFF
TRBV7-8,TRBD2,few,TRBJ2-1,TGTGCCAGCACCCTCCACCTAACGGCTCTAGCGGGACCTACTGAGCAGTTCTTC,CASTLHLTALAGPTEQFF
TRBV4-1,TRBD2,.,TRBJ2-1,TGCGCCAGCAGCCAAGCGGCGGGGGGGTACAATGAGCAGTTCTTC,CASSQAAGGYNEQFF
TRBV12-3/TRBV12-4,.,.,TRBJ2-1,TGTGCCAGCCGAGGTTTGGGGGCGATCAATGAGCAGTTCTTC,CASRGLGAINEQFF
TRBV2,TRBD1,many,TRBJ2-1,TGTGCCAGCCGCTCGGGGACAGTCAATGAGCAGTTCTTC,CASRSGTVNEQFF
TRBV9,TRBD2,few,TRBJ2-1,TGTGCCAGCGCGGGAGGGCAGTTAGATGAGCAGTTCTTC,CASAGGQLDEQFF
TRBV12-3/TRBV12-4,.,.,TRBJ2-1,TGTGCCAGCAGTTTCCAGTTCAATGAGCAGTTCTTC,CASSFQFNEQFF
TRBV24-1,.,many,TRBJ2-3,TGTGCCACCAGTGGTGGGGCAGATACGCAGTATTTT,CATSGGADTQYF
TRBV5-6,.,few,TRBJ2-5,TGTGCCAGCACCTGGGGGCGTGGGGAGACCCAGTACTTC,CASTWGRGETQYF
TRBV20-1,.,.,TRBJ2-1,TGCAGTGCTAAAGAGAGTACAGAGAGCTCCTACAATGAGCAGTTCTTC,CSAKESTESSYNEQFF
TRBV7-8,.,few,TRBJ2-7,TGTGCCAGCAGCTCAACTCCCCGGGTTTCGCGTTACTACGAGCAGTACTTC,CASSSTPRVSRYYEQYF
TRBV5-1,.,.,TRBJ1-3,TGCGCCAGCAAAATAGGCTTCTCTGGAAACACCATATATTTT,CASKIGFSGNTIYF
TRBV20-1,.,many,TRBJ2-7,TGCAGTGCTAGCGGGACAACCTGGGAGCAGTACTTC,CSASGTTWEQYF
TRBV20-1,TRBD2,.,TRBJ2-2,TGCAGTGCTAGAAAACCGGGACTAGCTCCCGGGGAGCTGTTTTTT,CSARKPGLAPGELFF
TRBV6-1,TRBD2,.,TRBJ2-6,TGTGCCAGCATAGGCGGGGGGGCTGGGGCCAACGTCCTGACTTTC,CASIGGGAGANVLTF
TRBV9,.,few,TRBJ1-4,TGTGCCAGCAGCGCTGTGGGGGCTAATGAAAAACTGTTTTTT,CASSAVGANEKLFF
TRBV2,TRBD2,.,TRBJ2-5,TGTGCCAGCAGTGAAGCGGGGGGGGGTCTAGGAGGGACCCAGTACTTC,CASSEAGGGLGGTQYF
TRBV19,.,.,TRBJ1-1,TGTGCCAGTAGTATACCGGAACAGCGGAATGAAGCTTTCTTT,CASSIPEQRNEAFF
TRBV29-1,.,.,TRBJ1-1,TGCAGCGTCGTTGGAGGGGGGCGGGACACTGAAGCTTTCTTT,CSVVGGGRDTEAFF
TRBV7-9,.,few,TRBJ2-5,TGTGCCAGCAGTTTAACCGGACTGCATCAAGAGACCCAGTACTTC,CASSLTGLHQETQYF
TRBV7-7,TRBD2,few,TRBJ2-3,TGTGCTAGCAGCCTCGGGACTAGCGGGCCCCTGGGCACAGATACGCAGTATTTT,CASSLGTSGPLGTDTQYF
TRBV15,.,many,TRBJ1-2,TGTGCCACCAGCAGAGATGAGCTTCACACCTTC,CATSRDELHTF
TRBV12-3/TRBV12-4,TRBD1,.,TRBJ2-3,TGTGCCAGCGAGACAGGGAGCACAGATACGCAGTATTTT,CASETGSTDTQYF
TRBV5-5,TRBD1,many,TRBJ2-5,TGTGCCAGCAGCCGGGGACAGGGGTTCCAAGAGACCCAGTACTTC,CASSRGQGFQETQYF
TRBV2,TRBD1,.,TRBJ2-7,TGTGCCAGCATTGGACAGGGGACCTACGAGCAGTACTTC,CASIGQGTYEQYF
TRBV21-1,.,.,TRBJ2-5,TGTGCCAGCAGCAAGCGGGGGGCGCTAAGGGAGACCCAGTACTTC,CASSKRGALRETQYF
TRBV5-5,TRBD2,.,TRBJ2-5,TGTGCCAGCAGCCCGGGACTAGGAAGACAAGAGACCCAGTACTTC,CASSPGLGRQETQYF
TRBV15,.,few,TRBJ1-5,TGTGCCACCAGCAGGTTCGGGGATAGCAATCAGCCCCAGCATTTT,CATSRFGDSNQPQHF
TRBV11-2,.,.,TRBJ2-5,TGTGCCAGCAGCTTAGGGTCCACAGGTTTGTGGGAGACCCAGTACTTC,CASSLGSTGLWETQYF
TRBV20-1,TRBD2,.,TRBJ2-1,TGCAGTGCTAGCCCAGCGGGGAGATCCTACAATGAGCAGTTCTTC,CSASPAGRSYNEQFF
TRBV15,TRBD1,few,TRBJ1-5,TGTGCCACCCAGAGGGGGCCCAGTCAGCCCCAGCATTTT,CATQRGPSQPQHF
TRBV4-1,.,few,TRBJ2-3,TGCGCCAGCAGCCAAGCTTCTAGCTGGGAGGTAGATACGCAGTATTTT,CASSQASSWEVDTQYF
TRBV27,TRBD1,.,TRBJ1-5,TGTGCCAGCAGGGACAGGGGGACAAGCAATCAGCCCCAGCATTTT,CASRDRGTSNQPQHF
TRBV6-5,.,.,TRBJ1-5,TGTGCCAGCAGTTACTCGAAGGGAGGCTGGCCCCAGCATTTT,CASSYSKGGWPQHF
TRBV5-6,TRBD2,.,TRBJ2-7,TGTGCCAGCAGTGGGACTAGCGTAACCTACGAGCAGTACTTC,CASSGTSVTYEQYF
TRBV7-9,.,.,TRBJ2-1,TGTGCCAGCAGCTCCAGCAGTCTGGGATGGTCCTACAATGAGCAGTTCTTC,CASSSSSLGWSYNEQFF
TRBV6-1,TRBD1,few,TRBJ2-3,TGTGCCAGCAGCCTCCCAGGGACAGGGCAGGCCACAGATACGCAGTATTTT,CASSLPGTGQATDTQYF
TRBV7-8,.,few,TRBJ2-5,TGTGCCAGCAGCTTAGCTCCCGACCTCGGAGAGACCCAGTACTTC,CASSLAPDLGETQYF
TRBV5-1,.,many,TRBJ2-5,TGCGCCAGCTTCCCGGGACACAGTAAGGAGACCCAGTACTTC,CASFPGHSKETQYF
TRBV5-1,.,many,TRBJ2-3,TGCGCCAGCAGCCCGGGCACAGATACGCAGTATTTT,CASSPGTDTQYF
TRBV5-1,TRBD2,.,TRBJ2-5,TGCGCCAGCAGCAACCGCAGGACTAGCGGGTCTCAAGAGACCCAGTACTTC,CASSNRRTSGSQETQYF
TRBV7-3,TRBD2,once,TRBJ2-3,TGTGCCAGCAGCTTAGTGGTCGGGGGGGCCAGAGATACGCAGTATTTT,CASSLVVGGARDTQYF
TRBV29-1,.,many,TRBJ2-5,TGCAGCGTTGAAGATCTCGGCGTGGGGGAGACCCAGTACTTC,CSVEDLGVGETQYF
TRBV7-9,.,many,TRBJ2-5,TGTGCCAGCAGCTTAAGTTGGTCGGGGCAGGAAGAGACCCAGTACTTC,CASSLSWSGQEETQYF
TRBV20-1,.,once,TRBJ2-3,TGCAGTGCCAGTGGGCAGGGAGTCGAGGGGAGCACAGATACGCAGTATTTT,CSASGQGVEGSTDTQYF
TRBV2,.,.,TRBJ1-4,TGTGCCAGCAACTTCAGGGGTGCAACTAATGAAAAACTGTTTTTT,CASNFRGATNEKLFF
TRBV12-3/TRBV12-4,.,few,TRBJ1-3,TGTGCCAGCAGTTTTATGGGTTCTGGAAACACCATATATTTT,CASSFMGSGNTIYF
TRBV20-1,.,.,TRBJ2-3,TGCAGTGCTACCAGCGGGCAAGCAGCCACAGATACGCAGTATTTT,CSATSGQAATDTQYF
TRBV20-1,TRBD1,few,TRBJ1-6,TGCAGTGCTAGACCCGGGACAGCATATAATTCACCCCTCCACTTT,CSARPGTAYNSPLHF
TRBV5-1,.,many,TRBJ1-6,TGCGCCAGCAGCTTGGAGCTAGGGAATAATTCACCCCTCCACTTT,CASSLELGNNSPLHF